This TCR beta chain was captured in a study of blood T cell repertoires in COVID-19. Patients in Seattle were enrolled during active infection, then followed longitudinally. The data were produced by immunoSEQ multiplex PCR, yet TCRdb's version contains in-frame clones alone and is incomplete. The sample gives some 110,000 clones, around 76% of which show up once; 4.5% to 6% is in the top ten. The ends were cut back, 0 bases at V and 4 bases at J, with 9 bases in the middle. Germline lookup yields CDR1 PRHDT and CDR2 FYEKMQ (reference sequence). This CDR3 has 14 residues. The V call is TRBV13, the J call TRBJ1-2; D possibly corresponds to TRBD1 (6 bases). This TCR was sampled from a man older than 75 with COVID-19, enrolled during active disease. Sequenced material: peripheral blood. The CDR3 is CASSLGGGSYGYTF. DNA of the CDR3: TGTGCCAGCAGCTTAGGAGGGGGAAGCTATGGCTACACCTTC.